The 9 T cell receptor beta chains in this list originate from one sample, sequenced in a study of shared clonotypes between healthy human individuals. Using immunoSEQ multiplex PCR, the repertoire was profiled, and TCRdb retains in-frame clones only, with some absent. The sample contains under 2.5 million clones, 92% of which appear only once. The sequenced material came from naive CD4+ T cells from PBMCs. The subset here: CD45RA+ positively selected. The receptors here all came from a man between 18 and 29 years old in good health. Some clones in this sample may be carry-over from other donors' samples.

The rearrangement joins TRBV5-4 to TRBJ1-4; possible D gene TRBD1, 5 bases. This CDR3 contains 14 residues. CDR1 SGHNT and CDR2 YYREEE come from the germline V gene (reference sequence). Trimming removed 4 bases from V and 5 bases from J, with 12 bases in between. The CDR3 here is CASSQGSRNEKLFF. In DNA, the CDR3 is TGTGCCAGCAGCCAGGGCAGCCGGAATGAAAAACTGTTTTTT.

With regard to this clone: Other DNA sequences from this sample encode an identical CDR3 as well. The chain links TRBV19 to TRBJ2-7; no reliable D call. With 5 bases removed from V and 1 base from J, the gap between germline ends came to 6 bases. This CDR3 comprises 12 residues. Germline-derived CDR1 and CDR2 are LNHDA and SQIVND (reference sequence). For the CDR3, the DNA is TGTGCCAGTAGTTCCCAATCCTACGAGCAGTACTTC. Translating gives CASSSQSYEQYF.

This chain links TRBV28 with TRBJ2-2, with D unresolved. Between the trimmed V and J ends, which lost 7 bases and 7 bases, there was a span of 16 bases. CDR1 is MDHEN and CDR2 is SYDVKM in the germline V gene. The CDR3 is 14 amino acids. CDR3 bases: TGTGCCAGCACCCCCTTGGGTTTTGACGGGGAGCTGTTTTTT. This encodes CASTPLGFDGELFF.

Worth noting for this clone: Other DNA sequences in the same sample also yield this CDR3. The rearrangement uses TRBV2 and TRBJ2-2, with 8 bases aligning to TRBD1. CDR3 length: 14 residues. V lost 6 bases and J lost 1; bases outside the gene matches: 1. Germline V lookup: CDR1 SNHLY, CDR2 FYNNEI. This chain's CDR3 is CASRDRVNTGELFF. For the CDR3, the DNA is TGTGCCAGCAGGGACAGGGTGAACACCGGGGAGCTGTTTTTT.

The chain uses TRBV6-1 and TRBJ2-7; D might be TRBD1 (6 bases). The CDR3 runs 15 residues. Looked up from germline, CDR1 is MNHNS and CDR2 is SASEGT. V was pared by 1 base and J by 3 bases, with 13 bases between. The CDR3 sequence is CASSEGQVDLYEQYF. The CDR3 bases are TGTGCCAGCAGTGAAGGACAGGTGGACCTCTACGAGCAGTACTTC.

A note on this clone: Other DNA sequences from this sample encode an identical CDR3 as well. The chain joins TRBV5-1 to TRBJ1-5; D is ambiguous. The germline CDR1 and CDR2 sequences are SGHRS and YFSETQ. The CDR3 extends over 13 amino acids. Trimming left V 2 bases short and J 3 bases short, with 6 bases between. CDR3 sequence (DNA): TGCGCCAGCAGCTTCACGGTCAATCAGCCCCAGCATTTT. Protein sequence: CASSFTVNQPQHF.

To note about this clone: The sample carries other DNA sequences with the same CDR3. The gene calls are TRBV18 and TRBJ1-1; D possibly corresponds to TRBD1 (5 bases). Trimming left V 1 base short and J 5 bases short, with 11 bases between. Germline CDR1 and CDR2: KGHSH and LQKENI. CDR3 length: 14 residues. CDR3 DNA: TGTGCCAGCTCACCACAGTCAGGGAGGACTGAAGCTTTCTTT. Residues: CASSPQSGRTEAFF. The entire variable domain, with the rest obtained from reference TRBV18 and TRBJ1-1, is as follows: NAGVMQNPRHLVRRRGQEARLRCSPMKGHSHVYWYRQLPEEGLKFMVYLQKENIIDESGMPKERFSAEFPKEGPSILRIQQVVRGDSAAYFCASSPQSGRTEAFFGQGTRLTVV.

This sequence joins TRBV13 and TRBJ1-2; TRBD1 agrees at 7 bases. The germline CDR1 and CDR2 sequences are PRHDT and FYEKMQ (reference sequence). This CDR3 region has 15 residues. Trimming cost V 3 bases and J 4 bases; bases outside gene matches: 8. This CDR3 is CASSFPGTVPYGYTF. The CDR3 nucleotides read TGTGCCAGCAGCTTTCCCGGGACAGTCCCCTATGGCTACACCTTC.

The chain joins TRBV7-2 to TRBJ1-2; D perhaps matches TRBD1 (5 bases). Germline V gene sequence: CDR1 SGHTA, CDR2 FQGNSA. The CDR3 sequence is 15 residues long. Trimming left V 1 base short and J 4 bases short, with 13 bases between. For the CDR3, the DNA is TGTGCCAGCAGCTTAGGGGTAGTTGGGGGCTATGGCTACACCTTC. Amino acid sequence: CASSLGVVGGYGYTF.